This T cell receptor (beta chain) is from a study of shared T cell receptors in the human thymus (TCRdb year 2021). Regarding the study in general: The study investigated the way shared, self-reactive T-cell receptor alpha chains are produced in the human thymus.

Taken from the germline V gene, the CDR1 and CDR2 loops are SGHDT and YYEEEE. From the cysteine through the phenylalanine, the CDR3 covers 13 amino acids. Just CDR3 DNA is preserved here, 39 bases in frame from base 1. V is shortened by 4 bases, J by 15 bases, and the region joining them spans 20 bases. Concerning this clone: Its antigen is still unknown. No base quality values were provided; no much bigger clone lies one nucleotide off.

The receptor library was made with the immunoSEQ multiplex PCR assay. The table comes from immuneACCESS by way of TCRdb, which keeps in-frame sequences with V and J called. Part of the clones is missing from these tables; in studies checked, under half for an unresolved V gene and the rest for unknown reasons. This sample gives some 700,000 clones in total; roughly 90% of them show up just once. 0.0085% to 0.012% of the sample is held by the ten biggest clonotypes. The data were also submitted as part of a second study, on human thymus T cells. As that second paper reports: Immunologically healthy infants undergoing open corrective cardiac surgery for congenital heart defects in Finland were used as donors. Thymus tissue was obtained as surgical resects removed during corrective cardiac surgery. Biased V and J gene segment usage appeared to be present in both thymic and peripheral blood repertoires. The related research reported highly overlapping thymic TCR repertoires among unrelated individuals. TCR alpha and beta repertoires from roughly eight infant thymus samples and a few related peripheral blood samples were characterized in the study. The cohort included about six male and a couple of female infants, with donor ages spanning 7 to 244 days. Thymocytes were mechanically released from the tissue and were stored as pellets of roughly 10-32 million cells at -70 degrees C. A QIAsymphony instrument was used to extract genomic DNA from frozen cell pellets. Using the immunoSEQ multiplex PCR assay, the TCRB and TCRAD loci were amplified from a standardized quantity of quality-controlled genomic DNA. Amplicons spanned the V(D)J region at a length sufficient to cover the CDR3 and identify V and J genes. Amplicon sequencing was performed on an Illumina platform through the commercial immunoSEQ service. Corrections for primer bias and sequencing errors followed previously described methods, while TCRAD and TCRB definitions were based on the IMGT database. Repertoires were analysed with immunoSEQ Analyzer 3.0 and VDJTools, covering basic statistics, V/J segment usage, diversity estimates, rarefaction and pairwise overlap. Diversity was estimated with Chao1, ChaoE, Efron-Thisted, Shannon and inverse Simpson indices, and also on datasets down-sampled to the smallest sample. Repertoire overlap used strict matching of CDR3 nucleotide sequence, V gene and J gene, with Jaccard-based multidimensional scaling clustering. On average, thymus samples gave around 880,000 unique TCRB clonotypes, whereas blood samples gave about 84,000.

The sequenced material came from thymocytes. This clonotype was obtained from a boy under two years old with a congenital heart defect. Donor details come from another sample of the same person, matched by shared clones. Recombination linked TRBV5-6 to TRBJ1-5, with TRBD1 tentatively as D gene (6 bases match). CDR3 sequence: CASSRGGGAKWHF. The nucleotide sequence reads TGTGCCAGCAGCCGAGGAGGGGGGGCGAAGTGGCATTTT.